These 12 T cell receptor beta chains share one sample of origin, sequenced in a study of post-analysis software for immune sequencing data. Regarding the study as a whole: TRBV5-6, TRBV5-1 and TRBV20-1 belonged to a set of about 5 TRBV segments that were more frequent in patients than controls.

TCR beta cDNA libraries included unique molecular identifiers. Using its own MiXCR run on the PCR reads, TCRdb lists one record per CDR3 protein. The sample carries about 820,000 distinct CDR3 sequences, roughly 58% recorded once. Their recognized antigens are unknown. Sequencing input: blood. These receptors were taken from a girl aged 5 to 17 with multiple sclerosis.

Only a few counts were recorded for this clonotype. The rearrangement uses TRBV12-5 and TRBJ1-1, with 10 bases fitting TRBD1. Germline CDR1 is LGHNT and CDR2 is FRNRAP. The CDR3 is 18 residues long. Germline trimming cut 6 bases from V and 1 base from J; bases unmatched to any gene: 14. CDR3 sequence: CASGDIPGQGSRNTEAFF. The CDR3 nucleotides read TGTGCTAGTGGGGACATTCCGGGACAGGGGTCCCGGAACACTGAAGCTTTCTTT.

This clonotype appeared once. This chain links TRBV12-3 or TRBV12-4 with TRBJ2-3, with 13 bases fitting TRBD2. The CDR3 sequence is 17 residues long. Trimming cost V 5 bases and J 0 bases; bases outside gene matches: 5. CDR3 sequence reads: CASSTGLAGTSTDTQYF. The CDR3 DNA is TGTGCCAGCAGTACGGGACTAGCGGGGACTAGCACAGATACGCAGTATTTT.

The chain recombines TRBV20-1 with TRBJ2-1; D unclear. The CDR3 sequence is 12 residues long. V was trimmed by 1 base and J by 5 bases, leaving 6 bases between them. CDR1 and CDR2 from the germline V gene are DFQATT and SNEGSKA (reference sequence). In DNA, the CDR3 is TGCAGTGCTAGAGTTTGGAACAATGAGCAGTTCTTC. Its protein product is CSARVWNNEQFF.

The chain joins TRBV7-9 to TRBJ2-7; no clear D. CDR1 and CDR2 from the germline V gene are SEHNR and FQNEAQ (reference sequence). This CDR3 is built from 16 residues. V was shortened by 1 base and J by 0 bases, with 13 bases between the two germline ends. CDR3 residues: CASSLGMETSSYEQYF. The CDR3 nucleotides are TGTGCCAGCAGCTTAGGAATGGAAACCAGCTCCTACGAGCAGTACTTC.

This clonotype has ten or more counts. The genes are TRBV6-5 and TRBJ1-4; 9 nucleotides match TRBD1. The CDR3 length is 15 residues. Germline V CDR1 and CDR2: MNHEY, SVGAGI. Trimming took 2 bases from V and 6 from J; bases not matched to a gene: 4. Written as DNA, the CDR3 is TGTGCCAGCAGTTACGCGGGACAGGGCCATGAAAAACTGTTTTTT. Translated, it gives CASSYAGQGHEKLFF.

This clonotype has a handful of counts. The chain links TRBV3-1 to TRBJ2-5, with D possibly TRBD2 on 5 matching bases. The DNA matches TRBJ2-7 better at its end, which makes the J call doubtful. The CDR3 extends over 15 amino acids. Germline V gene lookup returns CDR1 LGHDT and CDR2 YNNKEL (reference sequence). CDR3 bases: TGTGCCAGCAGCCAAGGCACCGTCATGGAGGTCGAGCAGTACTTC. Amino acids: CASSQGTVMEVEQYF.

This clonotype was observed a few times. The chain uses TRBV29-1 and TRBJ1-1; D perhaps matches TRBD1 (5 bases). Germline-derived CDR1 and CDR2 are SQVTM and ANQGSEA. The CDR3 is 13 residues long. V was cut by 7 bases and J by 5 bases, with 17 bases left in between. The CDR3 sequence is CSGDLGGTTEAFF. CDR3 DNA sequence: TGCAGCGGGGACCTGGGGGGTACGACTGAAGCTTTCTTT.

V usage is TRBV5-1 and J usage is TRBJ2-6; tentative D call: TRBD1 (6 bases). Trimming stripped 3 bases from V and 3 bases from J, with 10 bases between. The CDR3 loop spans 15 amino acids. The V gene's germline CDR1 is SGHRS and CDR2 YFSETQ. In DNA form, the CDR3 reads TGCGCCAGCAGCTACAGGGTGGTTGGGGCCAACGTCCTGACTTTC. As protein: CASSYRVVGANVLTF.

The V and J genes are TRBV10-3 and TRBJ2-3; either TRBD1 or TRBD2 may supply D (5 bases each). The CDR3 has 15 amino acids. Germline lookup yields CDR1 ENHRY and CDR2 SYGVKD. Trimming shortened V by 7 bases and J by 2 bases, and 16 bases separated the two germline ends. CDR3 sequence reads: CAITEGGHNTDTQYF. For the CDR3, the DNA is TGTGCCATCACCGAGGGTGGACACAACACAGATACGCAGTATTTT.

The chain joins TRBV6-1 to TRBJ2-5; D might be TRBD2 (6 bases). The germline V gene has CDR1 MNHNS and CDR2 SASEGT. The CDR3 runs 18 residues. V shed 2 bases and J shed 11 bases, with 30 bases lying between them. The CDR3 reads CASSESHVLGRIYNEQYF. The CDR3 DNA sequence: TGTGCCAGCAGTGAAAGCCACGTCCTAGGGAGGATCTACAATGAGCAGTACTTC.

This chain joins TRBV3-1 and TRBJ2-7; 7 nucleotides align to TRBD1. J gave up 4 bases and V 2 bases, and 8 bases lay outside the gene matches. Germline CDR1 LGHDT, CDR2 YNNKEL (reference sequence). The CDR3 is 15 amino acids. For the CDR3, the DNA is TGTGCCAGCAGCCAATATTCGGCAGGGGGTTACGAGCAGTACTTC. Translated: CASSQYSAGGYEQYF.

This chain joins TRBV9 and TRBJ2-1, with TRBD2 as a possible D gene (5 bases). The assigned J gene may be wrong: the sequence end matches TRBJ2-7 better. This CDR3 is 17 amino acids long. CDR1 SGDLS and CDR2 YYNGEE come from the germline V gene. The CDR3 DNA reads TGTGCCAGCAGCGTCCAGCCTAGCAGCCGAGGGCGGGACGAGCAGTACTTC. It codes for CASSVQPSSRGRDEQYF.